This entry features one T cell receptor (beta chain) sequence. The antigen remains undetermined. This specimen belongs to a study of CD4+ T cells in melanoma. V shed 5 bases and J shed 0 bases, with 11 bases lying between them. In germline, CDR1 is SGHNT, CDR2 YYREEE (reference sequence). The CDR3 length is 14 residues. Whole-study findings and limits: CD8+ T cell, macrophage and B cell function reportedly correlated with neoantigen-specific CD4+ T cells. Neoantigen-specific CD4+ T cells in melanoma reportedly had diverse differentiation states.

Sequencing used immunoSEQ multiplex PCR; TCRdb keeps in-frame clones, though not all of them. The sample lists fewer than 20,000 clones, about four fifths occurring once. The sequence came from a human donor with melanoma. The gene calls are TRBV5-4 and TRBJ2-5; D remains ambiguous. The sequenced sample consisted of cells from a culture (not recorded whether cultured in vitro). The CDR3 bases are TGTGCCAGCAGTACCGGACGGGACCAAGAGACCCAGTACTTC. This sequence encodes CASSTGRDQETQYF. The whole variable domain, filled in from reference TRBV5-4 and TRBJ2-5, reads ETGVTQSPTHLIKTRGQQVTLRCSSQSGHNTVSWYQQALGQGPQFIFQYYREEENGRGNFPPRFSGLQFPNYSSELNVNALELDDSALYLCASSTGRDQETQYFGPGTRLLVL.